This TCR beta chain emerged from a study of cytomegalovirus exposure and HLA in healthy donors. About the research overall: Within an early data release were 80 million to 90 million unique TCRs drawn from HLA-typed donors.

The CDR3 is 14 amino acids. Trimming pared 4 bases from V and 2 bases from J, leaving 11 bases between. Germline CDR1 SNHLY, CDR2 FYNNEI. As regards this clone: The antigen remains undetermined.

Primers: 60 Vbeta forward and 13 Jbeta reverse. This table comes from immunoSEQ multiplex PCR, and its TCRdb copy is limited to in-frame clones, with some not included. The sample records about 150,000 clones, approximately 70% being singletons. The study's findings and limits: In a later analysis, at a false discovery rate of 0.05, approximately 18,000 TCR beta sequences were associated with HLA alleles.

The V gene is TRBV2, the J gene TRBJ1-2; possibly TRBD1 for D (6 bases). Sequenced sample: PBMCs. The clonotype originates from an older woman in good health and CMV-seropositive. The DNA for the CDR3 is TGTGCCAGCAGTGGAGGACAGCGAAACTATGGCTACACCTTC. This encodes CASSGGQRNYGYTF.